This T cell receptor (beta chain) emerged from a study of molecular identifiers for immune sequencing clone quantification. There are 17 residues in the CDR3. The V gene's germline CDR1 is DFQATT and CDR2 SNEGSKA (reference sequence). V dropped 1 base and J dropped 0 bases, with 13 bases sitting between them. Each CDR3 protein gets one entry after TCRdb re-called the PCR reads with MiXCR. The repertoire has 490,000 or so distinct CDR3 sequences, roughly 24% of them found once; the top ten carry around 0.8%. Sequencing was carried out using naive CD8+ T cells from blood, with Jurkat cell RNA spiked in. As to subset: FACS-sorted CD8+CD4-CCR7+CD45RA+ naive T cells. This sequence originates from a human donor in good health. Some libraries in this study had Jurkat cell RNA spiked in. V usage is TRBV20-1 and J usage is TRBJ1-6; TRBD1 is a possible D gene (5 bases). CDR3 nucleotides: TGCAGTGCTAGAGGAAACAGGCACCTCTCCTATAATTCACCCCTCCACTTT. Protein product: CSARGNRHLSYNSPLHF.